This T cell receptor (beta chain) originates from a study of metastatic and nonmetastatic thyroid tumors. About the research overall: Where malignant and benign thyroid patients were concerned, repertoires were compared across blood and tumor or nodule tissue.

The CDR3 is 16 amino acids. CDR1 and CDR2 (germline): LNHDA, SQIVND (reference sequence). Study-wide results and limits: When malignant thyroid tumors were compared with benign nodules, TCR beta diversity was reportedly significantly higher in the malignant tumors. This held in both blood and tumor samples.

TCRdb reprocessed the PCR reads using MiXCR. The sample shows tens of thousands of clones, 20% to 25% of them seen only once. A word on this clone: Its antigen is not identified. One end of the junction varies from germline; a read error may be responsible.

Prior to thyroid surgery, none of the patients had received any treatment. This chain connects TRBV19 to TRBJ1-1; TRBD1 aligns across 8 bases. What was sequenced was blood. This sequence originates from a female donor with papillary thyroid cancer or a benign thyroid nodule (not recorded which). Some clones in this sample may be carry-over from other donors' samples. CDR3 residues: CASRSLDRGWNNEAFF. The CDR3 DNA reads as TGTGCGAGTAGATCTTTAGACAGGGGATGGAACAATGAAGCTTTCTTT.